This TCR beta chain was sequenced in a study of OX40 agonist ivuxolimab in advanced cancers. Findings of the study overall: The study found among the lowest clonal expansion in partial responders at 0.1-3.0 mg/kg. CD4+ and CD8+ blood T cells expanded clonally by week 6 at 0.1 to 3.0 mg/kg.

On this clone: Its antigen is not known.

Using immunoSEQ multiplex PCR, the repertoire was profiled, and TCRdb retains in-frame clones only, with some absent. The sample lists around 53,000 clones; around nine tenths were seen once. Sequencing used CD4+ or CD8+ T cells sorted from blood, obtained in a trial of the OX40 agonist ivuxolimab. The source is an adult with an advanced solid tumor such as melanoma, head and neck, liver or kidney cancer.

The CDR3 sequence: CASSPYIAGAYNEQFF. For the CDR3, the DNA is TGTGCCAGCAGTCCGTATATTGCGGGAGCCTACAATGAGCAGTTCTTC. The chain joins TRBV5-6 to TRBJ2-1; 7 bases fit TRBD2. Germline-derived CDR1 and CDR2 are SGHDT and YYEEEE. V trimming: 5 bases; J trimming: 2 bases; junction bases outside the gene matches: 10. The CDR3 has 16 amino acids.